Presented here are 9 T cell receptor beta chains from one specimen sequenced in a study of cytomegalovirus exposure and HLA in healthy donors. The PCR contained 60 Vbeta and 13 Jbeta primers. The assay was immunoSEQ multiplex PCR, and TCRdb's table has in-frame clones only and misses some. The table has some 150,000 clones, 79% seen once; the top ten hold around 1.9%. The source material was PBMCs. Receptors originate from a man aged 35-49 years in good health and CMV-seronegative.

The chain links TRBV7-8 to TRBJ2-5; TRBD1 might be the D (6 bases). Germline CDR1 and CDR2: SGHVS and FQNEAQ. V lost 5 bases and J 10 bases, leaving 20 bases between the germline ends. The CDR3 sequence is 14 residues long. The CDR3 reads CASSQGHNPTRQYF. DNA of the CDR3: TGTGCCAGCAGCCAGGGGCACAACCCCACTCGCCAGTACTTC.

The V call is TRBV11-3, the J call TRBJ2-1; 7 nucleotides line up with TRBD2. With V trimmed by 1 base and J by 7 bases, 10 bases remained unmatched. The CDR3 covers 16 residues. Germline loops: CDR1 SGHNT, CDR2 YENEEA. The CDR3 reads CASSLGRGGSRNEQFF. CDR3 nucleotide sequence: TGTGCCAGCAGCTTAGGACGCGGCGGGAGTCGTAATGAGCAGTTCTTC.

The chain employs TRBV11-1 and TRBJ2-7; 7 nucleotides line up with TRBD1. Germline V CDR1 and CDR2: SGHAT, FQDESV (reference sequence). V dropped 5 bases and J dropped 6; count of bases not matched to a gene: 13. This CDR3 comprises 15 residues. The CDR3 reads CASSPTSFNRGEQYF. CDR3 nucleotide sequence: TGTGCCAGCAGCCCCACGTCCTTCAACAGGGGCGAGCAGTACTTC.

The rearrangement links TRBV30 to TRBJ2-5, with 10 bases that match TRBD2. Looked up from germline, CDR1 is GTSNPN and CDR2 is SVGIG (reference sequence). This CDR3 is 16 amino acids long. J was trimmed by 3 bases and V by 1 base; bases with no gene match: 8. CDR3 sequence (DNA): TGTGCCTGGAGTGGAGGGGAACTAGCGGGGAAAGAGACCCAGTACTTC. It codes for CAWSGGELAGKETQYF.

The rearrangement uses TRBV7-9 and TRBJ2-1; 8 nucleotides match TRBD1. This CDR3 contains 14 residues. Germline CDR1 reads SEHNR; CDR2 reads FQNEAQ (reference sequence). V was pared by 1 base and J by 8 bases, with 4 bases of the junction left unmatched. The CDR3 bases are TGTGCCAGCAGCTTAGAGTACAGGGGGTATGAGCAGTTCTTC. It encodes CASSLEYRGYEQFF.

This chain links TRBV27 with TRBJ2-5, with 9 bases aligning to TRBD1. The trim removed 5 bases at V and 3 bases at J, leaving 4 bases unmatched. The CDR3 runs 14 residues. The germline CDR1 and CDR2 sequences are MNHEY and SMNVEV (reference sequence). CDR3 in DNA: TGTGCCAGCAGTCCCTGGGACAGGGAAGAGACCCAGTACTTC. Its protein product is CASSPWDREETQYF.

The J gene is TRBJ2-7, the V gene TRBV5-1; D is perhaps TRBD2 (6 bases). Germline V gives CDR1 SGHRS, CDR2 YFSETQ. V was pared by 1 base and J by 0 bases, with 11 bases between. This CDR3 is built from 15 residues. The DNA of the CDR3 is TGCGCCAGCAGCTTGACGGGGGATCCCTCCTACGAGCAGTACTTC. Its translation is CASSLTGDPSYEQYF.

The V and J genes are TRBV5-1 and TRBJ2-2; 9 bases are shared with TRBD2. Germline lookup yields CDR1 SGHRS and CDR2 YFSETQ. With 2 bases clipped from V and 1 base from J, the junction kept 9 bases outside the gene matches. The CDR3 contains 18 residues. CDR3 nucleotide sequence: TGCGCCAGCAGCTTTGAGGGACTAGCAGGGTGGAACACCGGGGAGCTGTTTTTT. Translating it yields CASSFEGLAGWNTGELFF.

This chain links TRBV9 with TRBJ2-3; D is possibly TRBD2 (6 bases). V was pared by 0 bases and J by 1 base, with 12 bases between. CDR1 and CDR2 (germline): SGDLS, YYNGEE. The CDR3 runs 16 residues. CDR3 in DNA: TGTGCCAGCAGCGTAGCACCGGGACTTCGCACAGATACGCAGTATTTT. It encodes CASSVAPGLRTDTQYF.